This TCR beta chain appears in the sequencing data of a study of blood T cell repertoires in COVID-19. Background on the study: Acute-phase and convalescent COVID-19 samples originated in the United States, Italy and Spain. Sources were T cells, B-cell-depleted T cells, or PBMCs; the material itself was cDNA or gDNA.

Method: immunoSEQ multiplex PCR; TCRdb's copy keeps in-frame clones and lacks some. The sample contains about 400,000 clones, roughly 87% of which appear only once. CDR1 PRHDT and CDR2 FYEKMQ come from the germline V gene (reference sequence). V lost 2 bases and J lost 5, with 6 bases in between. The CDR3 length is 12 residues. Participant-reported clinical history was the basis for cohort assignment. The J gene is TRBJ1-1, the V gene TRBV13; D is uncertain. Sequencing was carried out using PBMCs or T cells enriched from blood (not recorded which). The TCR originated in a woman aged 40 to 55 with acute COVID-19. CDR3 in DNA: TGTGCCAGCAGCTTAAGGAGAACTGAAGCTTTCTTT. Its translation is CASSLRRTEAFF.